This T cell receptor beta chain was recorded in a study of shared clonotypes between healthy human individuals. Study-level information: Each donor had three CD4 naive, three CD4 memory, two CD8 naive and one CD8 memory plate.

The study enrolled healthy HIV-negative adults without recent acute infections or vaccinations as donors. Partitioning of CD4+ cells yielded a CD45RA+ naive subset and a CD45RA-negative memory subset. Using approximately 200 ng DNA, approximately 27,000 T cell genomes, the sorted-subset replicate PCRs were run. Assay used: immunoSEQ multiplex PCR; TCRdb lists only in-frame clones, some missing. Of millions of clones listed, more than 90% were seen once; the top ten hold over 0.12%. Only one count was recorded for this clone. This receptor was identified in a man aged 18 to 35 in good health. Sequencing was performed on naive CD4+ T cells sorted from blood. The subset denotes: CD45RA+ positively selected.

CDR3 in DNA: TGCGCCAGCAGTTCGTTGCGGAGACAGGGGGCGAACACCGGGGAGCTGTTTTTT. This gives the protein CASSSLRRQGANTGELFF. The genes are TRBV10-1 and TRBJ2-2; 9 nucleotides match TRBD1. Per germline, CDR1 WNHNN and CDR2 SYGVQD (reference sequence). This CDR3 is 18 amino acids long. V was clipped by 5 bases and J by 0 bases; unmatched bases: 10.